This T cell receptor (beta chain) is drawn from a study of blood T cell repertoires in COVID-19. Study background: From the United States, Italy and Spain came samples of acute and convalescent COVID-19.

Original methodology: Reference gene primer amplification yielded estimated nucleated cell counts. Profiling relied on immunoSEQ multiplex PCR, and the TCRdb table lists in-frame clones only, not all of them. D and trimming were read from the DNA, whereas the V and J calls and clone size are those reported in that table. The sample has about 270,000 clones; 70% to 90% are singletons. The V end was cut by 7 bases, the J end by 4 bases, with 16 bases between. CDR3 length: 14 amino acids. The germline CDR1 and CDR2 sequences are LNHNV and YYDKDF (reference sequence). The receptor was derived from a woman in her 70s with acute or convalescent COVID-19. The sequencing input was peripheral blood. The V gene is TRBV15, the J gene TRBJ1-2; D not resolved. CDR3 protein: CATNSPGEIYGYTF. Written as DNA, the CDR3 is TGTGCCACCAACTCCCCCGGGGAGATCTATGGCTACACCTTC. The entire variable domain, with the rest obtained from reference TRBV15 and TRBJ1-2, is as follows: DAMVIQNPRYQVTQFGKPVTLSCSQTLNHNVMYWYQQKSSQAPKLLFHYYDKDFNNEADTPDNFQSRRPNTSFCFLDIRSPGLGDTAMYLCATNSPGEIYGYTFGSGTRLTVV.